The count of the clone carrying this T cell receptor beta chain is one. The sample belongs to a study of long-term antiretroviral therapy in people with HIV. Run at survey level, the immunoSEQ assay was version v3.0. The protocol was immunoSEQ multiplex PCR, while the TCRdb copy is restricted to in-frame clones and leaves out a portion. The sample shows roughly 38,000 clones, approximately 80% of them seen only once. Each participant with HIV received care in the United States. With 6 bases removed from V and 2 bases from J, the gap between germline ends came to 14 bases. Germline CDR1 is MDHEN and CDR2 is SYDVKM. The CDR3 is made up of 15 amino acids.

This material consisted of unsorted PBMCs, taken 3.4 years after starting antiretroviral therapy. The J gene is TRBJ1-5, the V gene TRBV28; possibly TRBD1 for D (5 bases). The clonotype was recovered from a man aged 25-45 years with HIV. CDR3 nucleotide sequence: TGTGCCAGCAGGAATTGGGGGGACGGCAATCAGCCCCAGCATTTT. Translated: CASRNWGDGNQPQHF.